These 31 T cell receptor beta chains originate from one sample sequenced in a study of blood T cell repertoires in COVID-19. Here immunoSEQ multiplex PCR was the method, and the copy in TCRdb shows in-frame clones only, minus some. The sample holds more than 95,000 clones; around four fifths are singletons and the top ten take more than 4.5%. Sequenced: peripheral blood. The receptors were sampled from a man in his sixties with acute or convalescent COVID-19.

This chain links TRBV3-1 (or the pseudogene TRBV3-2) with TRBJ2-7; D unclear. CDR1 and CDR2 (germline): LGHDT, YNNKEL (reference sequence). The CDR3 covers 15 residues. Trimming stripped 1 base from V and 6 bases from J, with 16 bases between. The CDR3 region is CASSQAPVVLGEQYF. The CDR3 coding sequence is TGTGCCAGCAGCCAAGCCCCGGTGGTCCTAGGCGAGCAGTACTTC.

This clone occurred a few times. The chain uses TRBV11-2 and TRBJ2-5; 7 positions agree with TRBD2. The CDR3 extends over 15 amino acids. Germline V lookup: CDR1 SGHAT, CDR2 FQNNGV. Unmatched junction bases numbered 5, after V lost 1 base and J lost 3 bases. The chain's CDR3 is CASSLGWGGKETQYF. CDR3 coding DNA: TGTGCCAGCAGCTTAGGATGGGGGGGTAAAGAGACCCAGTACTTC.

This clone was picked up a small number of times. The chain combines TRBV3-1 (or the pseudogene TRBV3-2) with TRBJ2-7; TRBD2 matches at 8 bases. The CDR3 runs to 14 residues. Unmatched junction bases numbered 5, after V lost 2 bases and J lost 5 bases. The V gene's germline CDR1 is LGHDT and CDR2 YNNKEL (reference sequence). DNA for the CDR3: TGTGCCAGCAGCCAACGCGGGAGGACAAACGAGCAGTACTTC. Encoded protein: CASSQRGRTNEQYF.

The rearrangement joins TRBV6-5 to TRBJ1-1, with TRBD1 identical over 7 bases. The CDR3 is 15 residues long. Germline values: CDR1 MNHEY, CDR2 SVGAGI. V gave up 6 bases and J gave up 4 bases; unmatched junction bases: 11. CDR3 sequence (DNA): TGTGCCAGCAGCGGCAGGGGACAGCTAGGCACTGAAGCTTTCTTT. This gives the protein CASSGRGQLGTEAFF.

The genes are TRBV3-1 (or the pseudogene TRBV3-2) and TRBJ2-5; 7 bases map to TRBD1. CDR3 length equals 19 residues. The V gene end was trimmed by 0 bases and the J gene end by 0 bases; junction bases not matched to a gene: 13. The germline V gene encodes CDR1 LGHDT and CDR2 YNNKEL (reference sequence). CDR3 DNA sequence: TGTGCCAGCAGCCAAGATAAGAAAGGGACAGCGTCGTACCAAGAGACCCAGTACTTC. Translation: CASSQDKKGTASYQETQYF.

The gene calls are TRBV27 and TRBJ2-2; D is possibly TRBD1 (6 bases). CDR1 and CDR2 (germline): MNHEY, SMNVEV (reference sequence). V gave up 2 bases and J gave up 5 bases, with 6 bases separating them. The CDR3 covers 13 residues. CDR3 in DNA: TGTGCCAGCAGTTTAAGGGGGACCGGGGAGCTGTTTTTT. This gives the protein CASSLRGTGELFF.

This chain joins TRBV19 and TRBJ2-5; D may be TRBD2 (5 bases). Germline V gives CDR1 LNHDA, CDR2 SQIVND (reference sequence). The CDR3 covers 13 residues. V lost 3 bases to trimming and J lost 4 bases, with 9 bases between them. CDR3 sequence (DNA): TGTGCCAGTAGTATCGGAGGCCGAGAGACCCAGTACTTC. It translates to CASSIGGRETQYF.

The rearrangement joins TRBV3-1 (or the pseudogene TRBV3-2) to TRBJ2-1; 7 positions agree with TRBD2. The CDR3 loop spans 16 amino acids. Germline assignment: CDR1 LGHDT and CDR2 YNNKEL (reference sequence). J lost 8 bases, V lost 1 base, and 11 bases had no gene match. The CDR3 bases are TGTGCCAGCAGCCAAGGGGTCGCTAGCGGCGAGCATGAGCAGTTCTTC. Translated: CASSQGVASGEHEQFF.

The rearrangement joins TRBV18 to TRBJ2-2; D might be TRBD1 (5 bases). In germline, CDR1 is KGHSH, CDR2 LQKENI. This CDR3 is built from 16 residues. With 1 base removed from V and 4 bases from J, the gap between germline ends came to 13 bases. CDR3 bases: TGTGCCAGCTCACCACTTCACAGCAGGGCCACCGGGGAGCTGTTTTTT. Residues: CASSPLHSRATGELFF.

The chain recombines TRBV28 with TRBJ2-1; the D gene is possibly TRBD2 (6 bases). The CDR3 sequence is 14 residues long. Trimming took 6 bases from V and 3 from J, leaving 12 bases between them. Germline CDR1 MDHEN, CDR2 SYDVKM. The CDR3 DNA reads as TGTGCCAGCAGGCCGCCCGGGGGCTACAATGAGCAGTTCTTC. It codes for CASRPPGGYNEQFF.

The V gene is TRBV12-5, the J gene TRBJ2-2, with a possible D match to TRBD2 (6 bases). The CDR3 extends over 14 amino acids. V lost 4 bases and J 3 bases, leaving 9 bases between the germline ends. Germline CDR1 reads LGHNT; CDR2 reads FRNRAP. The CDR3 bases are TGTGCTAGTGGTTCCGGAGGGGACACCGGGGAGCTGTTTTTT. Its translation: CASGSGGDTGELFF.

This clone was counted between two and nine times. The sample carries other DNA sequences with the same CDR3. V usage is TRBV7-2 and J usage is TRBJ2-7, with 8 bases aligning to TRBD1. This CDR3 has 14 residues. The V and J ends lost 4 bases and 0 bases, in that order; junction bases with no gene match: 2. Per germline, CDR1 SGHTA and CDR2 FQGNSA. The DNA for the CDR3 is TGTGCCAGCAGCTCTACAGGGGGCTCCTACGAGCAGTACTTC. This codes for CASSSTGGSYEQYF. The complete variable domain, with remaining parts taken from reference TRBV7-2 and TRBJ2-7, reads GAGVSQSPSNKVTEKGKDVELRCDPISGHTALYWYRQSLGQGLEFLIYFQGNSAPDKSGLPSDRFSAERTGGSVSTLTIQRTQQEDSAVYLCASSSTGGSYEQYFGPGTRLTVT.

The count of this clone is one. The rearrangement uses TRBV7-3 and TRBJ1-2; maybe TRBD1 (6 bases). Germline lookup yields CDR1 SGHTA and CDR2 FQGTGA. V gave up 4 bases and J gave up 4 bases, with 13 bases separating them. CDR3 length: 14 amino acids. The CDR3 sequence: CASSSKSGVYGYTF. The CDR3 coding sequence is TGTGCCAGCAGCTCAAAATCAGGGGTCTATGGCTACACCTTC.

The chain uses TRBV2 and TRBJ2-3; TRBD2 aligns across 12 bases. CDR3 length: 15 amino acids. V was pared by 4 bases and J by 4 bases, with 3 bases of the junction left unmatched. The V gene's germline CDR1 is SNHLY and CDR2 FYNNEI. The CDR3 sequence: CASSVLAGGADTQYF. DNA of the CDR3: TGTGCCAGCAGTGTACTAGCGGGGGGCGCAGATACGCAGTATTTT.

For this clone: Other DNA variants within this sample encode the same CDR3. The genes are TRBV7-2 and TRBJ2-1, with 11 bases fitting TRBD1. Trimming at V came to 1 base and at J to 6 bases, leaving 2 bases not matched to a gene. The germline V gene has CDR1 SGHTA and CDR2 FQGNSA. This CDR3 spans 15 amino acids. The CDR3 DNA is TGTGCCAGCAGCTTAGGTGGGACAGGGGGCAATGAGCAGTTCTTC. As protein: CASSLGGTGGNEQFF.

In its sample, this clone was seen once. J is TRBJ1-4 and V is TRBV28; 8 bases map to TRBD1. Unmatched junction bases numbered 3, after V lost 2 bases and J lost 1 base. The CDR3 extends over 16 amino acids. From germline, CDR1 is MDHEN and CDR2 SYDVKM. The CDR3 region is CASSLQGARTNEKLFF. The CDR3 coding sequence is TGTGCCAGCAGTTTACAGGGGGCGCGAACTAATGAAAAACTGTTTTTT.

V usage is TRBV5-4 and J usage is TRBJ2-2; TRBD1 agrees at 9 bases. The J segment lost 4 bases and the V segment lost 4 bases, leaving 2 bases of the junction unmatched. Germline V gene lookup returns CDR1 SGHNT and CDR2 YYREEE (reference sequence). This CDR3 has 14 amino acids. The CDR3 nucleotides read TGTGCCAGCAGCCGGACAGGGGTCACCGGGGAGCTGTTTTTT. As protein: CASSRTGVTGELFF.

The chain is built from TRBV24-1 and TRBJ2-3; 7 nucleotides match TRBD2. J lost 3 bases, V lost 3 bases, and 8 bases had no gene match. This CDR3 is 16 amino acids long. Germline loops: CDR1 KGHDR, CDR2 SFDVKD. CDR3 sequence (DNA): TGTGCCACCAGTGATCTGAGCGGGATCGGGACAGATACGCAGTATTTT. Residues: CATSDLSGIGTDTQYF.

The chain recombines TRBV7-9 with TRBJ1-1, with TRBD1 matching over 7 bases. The CDR3 length is 14 residues. Trimming took 5 bases from V and 0 from J; bases not matched to a gene: 3. Germline V gives CDR1 SEHNR, CDR2 FQNEAQ (reference sequence). CDR3 region: CASSRGTVNTEAFF. DNA of the CDR3: TGTGCCAGCAGCCGAGGGACAGTGAACACTGAAGCTTTCTTT. The whole variable domain, filled in from reference TRBV7-9 and TRBJ1-1, reads DTGVSQNPRHKITKRGQNVTFRCDPISEHNRLYWYRQTLGQGPEFLTYFQNEAQLEKSRLLSDRFSAERPKGSFSTLEIQRTEQGDSAMYLCASSRGTVNTEAFFGQGTRLTVV.

The chain recombines TRBV11-2 with TRBJ2-1; 7 nucleotides line up with TRBD1. CDR1 is SGHAT and CDR2 is FQNNGV in the germline V gene. This CDR3 contains 16 residues. V lost 1 base to trimming and J lost 0 bases; unmatched junction nucleotides: 3. The CDR3 bases are TGTGCCAGCAGCTTAGTCGCAGGGGGCTCCTACAATGAGCAGTTCTTC. Translating gives CASSLVAGGSYNEQFF.

In regard to this clone: The sample holds other DNA sequences that translate to the same CDR3. This rearrangement joins TRBV29-1 to TRBJ1-1; 7 nucleotides line up with TRBD1. This CDR3 is 12 amino acids long. The germline CDR1 and CDR2 sequences are SQVTM and ANQGSEA. The ends lost 7 bases at V and 1 base at J; junction bases unmatched: 3. This CDR3 reads CSARQGNTEAFF. Here the CDR3 DNA reads TGCAGCGCCCGACAGGGGAACACTGAAGCTTTCTTT.

The V and J genes are TRBV18 and TRBJ2-2; D might be TRBD1 (6 bases). V shed 2 bases and J shed 4 bases, with 11 bases lying between them. The CDR3 runs to 15 residues. Per germline, CDR1 KGHSH and CDR2 LQKENI. This CDR3 is CASSPSAGATGELFF. Written as DNA, the CDR3 is TGTGCCAGCTCACCATCGGCAGGGGCCACCGGGGAGCTGTTTTTT.

V gene TRBV6-5 combines with J gene TRBJ1-5, with D possibly matching TRBD1 (5 bases). V lost 4 bases and J 3 bases, leaving 13 bases between the germline ends. Germline V lookup: CDR1 MNHEY, CDR2 SVGAGI. The CDR3 covers 15 residues. CDR3 region: CASSFQGGNNQPQHF. In DNA form, the CDR3 reads TGTGCCAGCAGTTTTCAGGGTGGGAACAATCAGCCCCAGCATTTT.

This clone was picked up one time. CDR3: CAWNLGGVGEQYF. Here the CDR3 DNA reads TGTGCCTGGAACCTCGGCGGGGTAGGCGAGCAGTACTTC. The chain employs TRBV30 and TRBJ2-7; D possibly corresponds to TRBD2 (6 bases). Germline CDR1 and CDR2: GTSNPN and SVGIG (reference sequence). This CDR3 is built from 13 residues. Trimming cost V 4 bases and J 6 bases, with 16 bases left between them.

V and J are TRBV5-4 and TRBJ2-2, with TRBD1 as a possible D gene (5 bases). Looked up from germline, CDR1 is SGHNT and CDR2 is YYREEE (reference sequence). V was cut by 8 bases and J by 2 bases, with 16 bases left in between. The length of the CDR3 is 15 residues. CDR3 protein: CASWEDRGNTGELFF. In DNA, the CDR3 is TGTGCCAGTTGGGAAGACAGAGGAAACACCGGGGAGCTGTTTTTT.

The chain links TRBV10-3 to TRBJ1-5; D may be TRBD1 (5 bases). V was shortened by 0 bases and J by 4 bases, with 13 bases between the two germline ends. The germline V gene has CDR1 ENHRY and CDR2 SYGVKD. The CDR3 is 16 residues long. The CDR3 spells CAISESPGLPNQPQHF. As DNA, the CDR3 is TGTGCCATCAGTGAGTCTCCGGGACTACCGAATCAGCCCCAGCATTTT.

The chain employs TRBV7-9 and TRBJ2-3; no definite D call. The CDR3 covers 12 residues. In germline, CDR1 is SEHNR, CDR2 FQNEAQ (reference sequence). V lost 5 bases to trimming and J lost 4 bases, with 7 bases between them. CDR3 region: CASSPSADTQYF. CDR3 DNA: TGTGCCAGCAGCCCTTCCGCAGATACGCAGTATTTT.

The genes are TRBV10-3 and TRBJ2-7, with unresolved D. Per germline, CDR1 ENHRY and CDR2 SYGVKD. The CDR3 consists of 13 residues. The V and J ends lost 3 bases and 1 base respectively, with 7 bases between them. The CDR3 DNA is TGTGCCATCAGTGACGGCGGTTCCTACGAGCAGTACTTC. It translates to CAISDGGSYEQYF.

The chain is built from TRBV7-3 and TRBJ2-1; a possible D gene is TRBD2 (6 bases). The CDR3 sequence is 17 residues long. In germline, CDR1 is SGHTA, CDR2 FQGTGA. Trimming cost V 7 bases and J 0 bases, with 19 bases left between them. For the CDR3, the DNA is TGTGCCAGCAACTCCCCCTACCAGGGACTCTCCTACAATGAGCAGTTCTTC. This encodes CASNSPYQGLSYNEQFF.

This chain links TRBV20-1 with TRBJ1-1; 7 bases are shared with TRBD1. Trimming at V came to 3 bases and at J to 7 bases, leaving 11 bases not matched to a gene. The CDR3 runs 14 residues. Germline loops: CDR1 DFQATT, CDR2 SNEGSKA (reference sequence). The CDR3 here is CSASYSGTAFEAFF. The CDR3, as DNA: TGCAGTGCTAGTTATTCGGGGACAGCATTTGAAGCTTTCTTT.

V is TRBV30 and J is TRBJ1-1; 7 positions match TRBD1. CDR3 length: 14 residues. Germline lookup yields CDR1 GTSNPN and CDR2 SVGIG (reference sequence). V dropped 0 bases and J dropped 3; count of bases not matched to a gene: 4. The CDR3 reads CAWSVGRGYTEAFF. Written as DNA, the CDR3 is TGTGCCTGGAGTGTCGGCAGGGGGTACACTGAAGCTTTCTTT.